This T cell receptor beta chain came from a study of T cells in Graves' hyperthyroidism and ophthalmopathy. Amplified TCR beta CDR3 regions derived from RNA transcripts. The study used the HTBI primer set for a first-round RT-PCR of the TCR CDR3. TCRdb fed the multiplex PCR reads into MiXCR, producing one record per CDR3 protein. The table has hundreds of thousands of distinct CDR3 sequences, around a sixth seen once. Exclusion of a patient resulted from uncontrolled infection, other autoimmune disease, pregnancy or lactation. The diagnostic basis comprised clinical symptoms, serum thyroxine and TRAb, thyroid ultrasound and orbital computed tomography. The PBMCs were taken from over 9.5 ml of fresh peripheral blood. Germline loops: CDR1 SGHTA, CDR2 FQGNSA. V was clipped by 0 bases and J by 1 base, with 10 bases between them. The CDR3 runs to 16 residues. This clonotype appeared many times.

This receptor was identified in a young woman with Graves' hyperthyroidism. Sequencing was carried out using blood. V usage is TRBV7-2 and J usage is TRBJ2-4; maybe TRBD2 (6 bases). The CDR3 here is CASSLAGGRAKNIQYF. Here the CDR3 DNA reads TGTGCCAGCAGCTTAGCGGGGGGTAGGGCCAAAAACATTCAGTACTTC.